This TCR beta chain appears in the sequencing data of a study of T cell responses to AZD1222 COVID-19 vaccine. At the level of the study: Second-dose schedules of about 4 or about 12 weeks were combined. Regarding the study as a whole: Repertoire collection took place solely once the T cell response had peaked.

The assay was immunoSEQ multiplex PCR, and TCRdb's table has in-frame clones only and misses some. The table has fewer than 110,000 clones, 90% seen once. Germline loops: CDR1 ENHRY, CDR2 SYGVKD. CDR3 length: 15 amino acids. V was pared by 3 bases and J by 8 bases, with 8 bases of the junction left unmatched. A remark on this clone: Its cognate antigen is unknown.

The chain has TRBV10-3 and TRBJ1-4, with TRBD1 matching 8 bases. Sequenced material: peripheral blood, taken on day 0 of AZD1222 vaccination. The sequence derives from an adult in good health. The CDR3 here is CAISDSQGVEEKLFF. Here the CDR3 DNA reads TGTGCCATCAGTGATTCACAGGGGGTTGAGGAAAAACTGTTTTTT.